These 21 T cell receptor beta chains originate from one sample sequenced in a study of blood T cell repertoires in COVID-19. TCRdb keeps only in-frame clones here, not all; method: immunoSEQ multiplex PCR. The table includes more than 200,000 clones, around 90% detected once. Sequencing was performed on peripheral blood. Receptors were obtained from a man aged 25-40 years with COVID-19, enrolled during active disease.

The CDR3 DNA reads TGTGCCAGCAGTTACTCCGCCGGGACTACTTCCTACGAGCAGTACTTC. Protein: CASSYSAGTTSYEQYF. V usage is TRBV6-5 and J usage is TRBJ2-7; TRBD2 agrees at 7 bases. The CDR3 contains 16 residues. J lost 1 base, V lost 0 bases, and 6 bases had no gene match. Germline CDR1 reads MNHEY; CDR2 reads SVGAGI.

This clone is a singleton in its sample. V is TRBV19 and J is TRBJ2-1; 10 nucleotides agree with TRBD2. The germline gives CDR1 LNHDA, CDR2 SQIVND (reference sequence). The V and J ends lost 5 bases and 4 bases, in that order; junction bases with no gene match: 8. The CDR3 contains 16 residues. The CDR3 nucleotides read TGTGCCAGTAGTGACCGAGCGGGAGGGCTATACAATGAGCAGTTCTTC. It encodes CASSDRAGGLYNEQFF.

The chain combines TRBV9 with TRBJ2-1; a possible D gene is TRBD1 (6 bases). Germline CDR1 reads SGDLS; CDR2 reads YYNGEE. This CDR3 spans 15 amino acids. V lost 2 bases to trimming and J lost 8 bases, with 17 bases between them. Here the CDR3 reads CASSVVLGAPHEQFF. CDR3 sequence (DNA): TGTGCCAGCAGCGTCGTCTTGGGGGCCCCTCATGAGCAGTTCTTC.

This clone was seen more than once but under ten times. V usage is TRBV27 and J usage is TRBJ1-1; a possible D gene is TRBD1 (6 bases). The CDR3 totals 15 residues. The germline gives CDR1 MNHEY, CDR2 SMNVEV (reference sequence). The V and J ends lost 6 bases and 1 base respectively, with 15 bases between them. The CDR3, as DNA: TGTGCCAGCAGCCGGCCGGACAGAAGGAACACTGAAGCTTTCTTT. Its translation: CASSRPDRRNTEAFF.

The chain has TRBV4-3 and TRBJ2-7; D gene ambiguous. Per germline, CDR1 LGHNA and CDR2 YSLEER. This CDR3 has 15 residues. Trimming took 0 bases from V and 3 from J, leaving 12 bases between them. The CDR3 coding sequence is TGCGCCAGCAGCCAAGACTCGGCGGTATTCTACGAGCAGTACTTC. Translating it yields CASSQDSAVFYEQYF.

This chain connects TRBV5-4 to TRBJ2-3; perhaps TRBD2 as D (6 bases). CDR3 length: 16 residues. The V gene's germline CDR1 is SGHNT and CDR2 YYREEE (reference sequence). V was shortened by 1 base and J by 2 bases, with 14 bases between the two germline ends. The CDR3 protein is CASSLRVSGFTDTQYF. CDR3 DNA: TGTGCCAGCAGCTTGAGAGTTAGCGGTTTCACAGATACGCAGTATTTT.

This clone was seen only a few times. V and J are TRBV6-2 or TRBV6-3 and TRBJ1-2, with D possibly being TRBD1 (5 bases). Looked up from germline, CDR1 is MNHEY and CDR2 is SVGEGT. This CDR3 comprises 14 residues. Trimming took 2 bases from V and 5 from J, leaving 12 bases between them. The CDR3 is CASSYTGEGYGYTF. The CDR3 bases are TGTGCCAGCAGTTACACCGGGGAGGGGTATGGCTACACCTTC.

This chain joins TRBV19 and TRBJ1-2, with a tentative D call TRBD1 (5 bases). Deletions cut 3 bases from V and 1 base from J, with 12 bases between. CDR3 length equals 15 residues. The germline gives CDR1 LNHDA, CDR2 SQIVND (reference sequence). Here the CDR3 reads CASSIGHVVNYGYTF. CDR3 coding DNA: TGTGCCAGTAGTATCGGACACGTGGTTAACTATGGCTACACCTTC.

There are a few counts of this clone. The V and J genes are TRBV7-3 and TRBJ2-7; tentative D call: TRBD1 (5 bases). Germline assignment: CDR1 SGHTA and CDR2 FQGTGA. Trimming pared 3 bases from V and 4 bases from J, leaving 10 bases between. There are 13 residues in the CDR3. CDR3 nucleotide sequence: TGTGCCAGCAGCTTCGATAGACAGTACGAGCAGTACTTC. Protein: CASSFDRQYEQYF.

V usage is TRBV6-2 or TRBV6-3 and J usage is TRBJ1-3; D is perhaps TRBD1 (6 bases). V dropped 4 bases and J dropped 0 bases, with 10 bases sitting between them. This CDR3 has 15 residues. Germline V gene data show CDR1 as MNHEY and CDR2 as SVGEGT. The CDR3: CASSSGQLSGNTIYF. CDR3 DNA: TGTGCCAGCAGTTCGGGACAACTCTCTGGAAACACCATATATTTT.

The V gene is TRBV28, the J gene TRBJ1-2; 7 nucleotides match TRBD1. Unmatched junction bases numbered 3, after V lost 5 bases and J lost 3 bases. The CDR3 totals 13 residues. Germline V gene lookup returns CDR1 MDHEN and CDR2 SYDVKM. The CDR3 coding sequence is TGTGCCAGCAGTCGGGACAGTTACTATGGCTACACCTTC. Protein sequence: CASSRDSYYGYTF.

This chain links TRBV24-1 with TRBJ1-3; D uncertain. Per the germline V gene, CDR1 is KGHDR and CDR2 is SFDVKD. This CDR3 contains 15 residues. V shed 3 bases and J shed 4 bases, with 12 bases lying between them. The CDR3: CATSDPRGSGNTIYF. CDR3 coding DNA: TGTGCCACCAGTGATCCTCGAGGATCCGGAAACACCATATATTTT.

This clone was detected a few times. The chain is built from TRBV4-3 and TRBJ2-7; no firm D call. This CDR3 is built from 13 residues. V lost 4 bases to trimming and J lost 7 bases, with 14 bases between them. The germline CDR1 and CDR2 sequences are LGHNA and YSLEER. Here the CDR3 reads CASSPNTQWEQYF. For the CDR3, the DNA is TGCGCCAGCAGCCCAAATACACAGTGGGAGCAGTACTTC.

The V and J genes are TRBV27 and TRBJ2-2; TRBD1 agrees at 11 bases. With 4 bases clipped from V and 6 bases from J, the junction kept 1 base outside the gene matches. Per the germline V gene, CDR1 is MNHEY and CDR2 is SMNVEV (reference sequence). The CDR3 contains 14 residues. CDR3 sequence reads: CASSWGQGAGELFF. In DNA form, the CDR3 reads TGTGCCAGCAGTTGGGGACAGGGGGCCGGGGAGCTGTTTTTT.

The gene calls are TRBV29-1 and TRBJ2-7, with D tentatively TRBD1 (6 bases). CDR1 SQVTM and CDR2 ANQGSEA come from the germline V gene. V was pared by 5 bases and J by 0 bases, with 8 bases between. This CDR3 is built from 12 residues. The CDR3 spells CSVLGGSYEQYF. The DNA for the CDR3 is TGCAGCGTTTTAGGGGGCTCCTACGAGCAGTACTTC.

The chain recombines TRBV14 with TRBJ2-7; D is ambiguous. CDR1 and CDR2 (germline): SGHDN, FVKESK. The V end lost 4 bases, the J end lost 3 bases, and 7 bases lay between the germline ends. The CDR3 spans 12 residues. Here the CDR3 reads CASSRSSYEQYF. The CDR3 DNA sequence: TGTGCCAGCAGCCGTTCGAGCTACGAGCAGTACTTC. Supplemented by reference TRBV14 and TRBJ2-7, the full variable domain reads EAGVTQFPSHSVIEKGQTVTLRCDPISGHDNLYWYRRVMGKEIKFLLHFVKESKQDESGMPNNRFLAERTGGTYSTLKVQPAELEDSGVYFCASSRSSYEQYFGPGTRLTVT.

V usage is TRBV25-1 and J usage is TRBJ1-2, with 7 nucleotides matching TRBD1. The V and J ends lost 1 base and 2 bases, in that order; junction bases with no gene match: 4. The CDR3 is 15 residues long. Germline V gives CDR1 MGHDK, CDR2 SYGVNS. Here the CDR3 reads CASSELGTVNYGYTF. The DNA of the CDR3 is TGTGCCAGCAGTGAATTGGGGACAGTCAACTATGGCTACACCTTC.

This CDR3 reads CASSQGQGDEKLFF. The CDR3 bases are TGCGCCAGCAGCCAAGGACAGGGGGATGAAAAACTGTTTTTT. V is TRBV4-3 and J is TRBJ1-4; 9 bases are a match to TRBD1. Trimming removed 1 base from V and 6 bases from J; junction bases left unmatched: 0. Germline V gives CDR1 LGHNA, CDR2 YSLEER. The CDR3 totals 14 residues.

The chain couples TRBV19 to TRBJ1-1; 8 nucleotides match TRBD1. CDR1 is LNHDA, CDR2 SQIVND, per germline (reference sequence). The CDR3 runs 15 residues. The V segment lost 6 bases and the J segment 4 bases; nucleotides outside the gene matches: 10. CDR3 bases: TGTGCCAGTAGCCCGGACAGGGAGTTAACCACTGAAGCTTTCTTT. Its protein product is CASSPDRELTTEAFF.

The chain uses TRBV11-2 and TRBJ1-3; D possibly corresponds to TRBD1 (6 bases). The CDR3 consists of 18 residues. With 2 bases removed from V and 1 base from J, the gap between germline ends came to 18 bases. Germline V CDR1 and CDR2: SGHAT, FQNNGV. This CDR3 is CASSLPKGGSGSGNTIYF. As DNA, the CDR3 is TGTGCCAGCAGCTTACCCAAGGGGGGGTCAGGTTCTGGAAACACCATATATTTT.

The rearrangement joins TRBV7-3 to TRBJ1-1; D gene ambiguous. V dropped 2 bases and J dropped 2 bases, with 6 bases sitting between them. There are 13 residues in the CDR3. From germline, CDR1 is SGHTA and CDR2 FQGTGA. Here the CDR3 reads CASSLQTNTEAFF. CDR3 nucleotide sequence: TGTGCCAGCAGCTTACAGACTAACACTGAAGCTTTCTTT.